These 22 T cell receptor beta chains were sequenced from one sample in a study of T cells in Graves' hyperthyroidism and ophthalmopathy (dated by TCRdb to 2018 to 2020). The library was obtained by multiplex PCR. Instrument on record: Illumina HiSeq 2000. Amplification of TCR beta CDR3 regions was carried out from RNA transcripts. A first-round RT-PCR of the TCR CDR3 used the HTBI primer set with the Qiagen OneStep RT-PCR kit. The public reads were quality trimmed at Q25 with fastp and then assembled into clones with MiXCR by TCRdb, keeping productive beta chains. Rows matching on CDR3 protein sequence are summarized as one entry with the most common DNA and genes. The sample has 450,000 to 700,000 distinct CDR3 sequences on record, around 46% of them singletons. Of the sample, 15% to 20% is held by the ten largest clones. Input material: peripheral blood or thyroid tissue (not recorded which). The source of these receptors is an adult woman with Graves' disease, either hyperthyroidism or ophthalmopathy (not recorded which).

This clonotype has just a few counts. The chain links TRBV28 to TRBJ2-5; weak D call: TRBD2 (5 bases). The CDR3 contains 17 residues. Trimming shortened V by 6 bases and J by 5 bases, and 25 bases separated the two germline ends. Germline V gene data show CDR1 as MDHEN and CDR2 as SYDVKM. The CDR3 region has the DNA TGTGCCAGCAGCCCAAAATTCCTTCTCAGCGGAATGGAGACCCAGTACTTC. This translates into CASSPKFLLSGMETQYF.

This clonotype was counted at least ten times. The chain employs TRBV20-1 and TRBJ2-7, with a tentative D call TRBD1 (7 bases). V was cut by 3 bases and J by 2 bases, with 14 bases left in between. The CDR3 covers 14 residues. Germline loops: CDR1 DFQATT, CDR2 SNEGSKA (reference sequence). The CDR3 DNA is TGCAGTGCTAGCCTTGGGGGGACAGCCTACGAGCAGTACTTC. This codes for CSASLGGTAYEQYF.

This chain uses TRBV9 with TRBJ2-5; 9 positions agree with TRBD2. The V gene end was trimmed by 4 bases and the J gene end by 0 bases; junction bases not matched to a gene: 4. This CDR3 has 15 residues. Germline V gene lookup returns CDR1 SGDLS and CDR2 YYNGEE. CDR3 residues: CASSKGLANQETQYF. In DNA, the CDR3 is TGTGCCAGCAGCAAAGGACTAGCGAACCAAGAGACCCAGTACTTC.

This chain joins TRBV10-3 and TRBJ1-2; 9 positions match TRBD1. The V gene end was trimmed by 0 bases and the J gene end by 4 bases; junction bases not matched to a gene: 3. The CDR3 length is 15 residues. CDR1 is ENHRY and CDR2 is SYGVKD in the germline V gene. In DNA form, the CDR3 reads TGTGCCATCAGTGAGTCCGGGACAGGGATCTATGGCTACACCTTC. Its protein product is CAISESGTGIYGYTF.

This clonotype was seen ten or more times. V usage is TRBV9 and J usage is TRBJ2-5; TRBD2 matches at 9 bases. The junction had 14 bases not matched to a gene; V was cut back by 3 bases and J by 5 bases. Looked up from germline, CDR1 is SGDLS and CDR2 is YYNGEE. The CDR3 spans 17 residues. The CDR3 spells CASSEGRLAGVGETQYF. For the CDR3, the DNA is TGTGCCAGCAGCGAGGGGCGCTTAGCGGGAGTCGGGGAGACCCAGTACTTC. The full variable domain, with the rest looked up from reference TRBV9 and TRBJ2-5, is DSGVTQTPKHLITATGQRVTLRCSPRSGDLSVYWYQQSLDQGLQFLIQYYNGEERAKGNILERFSAQQFPDLHSELNLSSLELGDSALYFCASSEGRLAGVGETQYFGPGTRLLVL.

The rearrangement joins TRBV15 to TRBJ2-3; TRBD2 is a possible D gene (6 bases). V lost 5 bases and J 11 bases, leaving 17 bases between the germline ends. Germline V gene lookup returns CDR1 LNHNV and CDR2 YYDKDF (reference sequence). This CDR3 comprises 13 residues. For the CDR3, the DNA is TGTGCCACCAGCTCGCCTGTCGGGAGTGTGCAGTATTTT. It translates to CATSSPVGSVQYF.

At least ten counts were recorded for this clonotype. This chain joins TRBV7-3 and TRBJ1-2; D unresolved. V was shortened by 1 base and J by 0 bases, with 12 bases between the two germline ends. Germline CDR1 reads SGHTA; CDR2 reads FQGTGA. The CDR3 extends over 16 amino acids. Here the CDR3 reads CASSLKAGPANYGYTF. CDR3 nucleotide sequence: TGTGCCAGCAGCTTAAAGGCCGGGCCCGCTAACTATGGCTACACCTTC.

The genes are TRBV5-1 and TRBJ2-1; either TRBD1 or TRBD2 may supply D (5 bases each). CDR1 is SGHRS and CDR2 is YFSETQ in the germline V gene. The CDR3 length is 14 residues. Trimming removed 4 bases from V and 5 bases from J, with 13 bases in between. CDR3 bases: TGCGCCAGCAGCCCAGAGGGGCAGAACAATGAGCAGTTCTTC. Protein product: CASSPEGQNNEQFF.

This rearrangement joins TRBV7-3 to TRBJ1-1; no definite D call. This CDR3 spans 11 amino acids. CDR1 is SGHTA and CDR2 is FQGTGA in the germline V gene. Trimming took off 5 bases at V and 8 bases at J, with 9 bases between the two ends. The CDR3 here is CASSPAFEAFF. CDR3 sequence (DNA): TGTGCCAGCAGCCCTGCCTTCGAAGCTTTCTTT.

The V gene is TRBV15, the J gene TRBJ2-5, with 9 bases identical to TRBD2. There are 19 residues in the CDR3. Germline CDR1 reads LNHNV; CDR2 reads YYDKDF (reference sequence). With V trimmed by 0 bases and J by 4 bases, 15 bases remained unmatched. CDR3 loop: CATSRDEGVAGDGGETQYF. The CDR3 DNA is TGTGCCACCAGCAGAGATGAAGGGGTAGCGGGAGATGGGGGAGAGACCCAGTACTTC.

CDR3: CASSPGQEARETQYF. The DNA of the CDR3 is TGTGCCAGCAGCCCGGGACAGGAGGCTCGCGAGACCCAGTACTTC. This chain connects TRBV2 to TRBJ2-5; TRBD1 matches 8 bases. The CDR3 loop spans 15 amino acids. Per germline, CDR1 SNHLY and CDR2 FYNNEI. With V trimmed by 6 bases and J by 5 bases, 11 bases remained unmatched.

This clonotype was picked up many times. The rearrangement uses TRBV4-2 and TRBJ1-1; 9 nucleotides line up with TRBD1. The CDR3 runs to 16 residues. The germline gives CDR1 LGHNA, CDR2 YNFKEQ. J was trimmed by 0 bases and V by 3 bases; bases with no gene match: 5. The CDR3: CASSQGQGTVNTEAFF. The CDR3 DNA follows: TGTGCCAGCAGCCAGGGACAGGGCACTGTGAACACTGAAGCTTTCTTT.

The CDR3 loop reads CASSFWDSYNEQFF. The CDR3 DNA follows: TGTGCCAGCAGTTTCTGGGACAGTTACAATGAGCAGTTCTTC. V usage is TRBV12-3 or TRBV12-4 and J usage is TRBJ2-1; TRBD1 agrees at 7 bases. Losses at the gene ends were 3 bases for V and 4 bases for J; bases not matched to a gene: 3. The CDR3 totals 14 residues.

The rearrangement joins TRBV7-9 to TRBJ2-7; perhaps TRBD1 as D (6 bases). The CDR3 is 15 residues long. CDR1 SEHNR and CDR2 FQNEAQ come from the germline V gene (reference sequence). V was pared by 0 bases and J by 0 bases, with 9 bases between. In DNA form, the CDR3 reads TGTGCCAGCAGCTTAGCGCAGGGGAACTCCTACGAGCAGTACTTC. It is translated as CASSLAQGNSYEQYF.

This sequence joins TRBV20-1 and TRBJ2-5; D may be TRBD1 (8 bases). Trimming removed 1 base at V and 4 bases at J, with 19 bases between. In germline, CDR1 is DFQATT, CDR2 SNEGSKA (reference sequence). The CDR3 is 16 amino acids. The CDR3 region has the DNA TGCAGTGCTAGAGGCCGCGACAGGGGAGGGGGAGAGACCCAGTACTTC. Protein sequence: CSARGRDRGGGETQYF.

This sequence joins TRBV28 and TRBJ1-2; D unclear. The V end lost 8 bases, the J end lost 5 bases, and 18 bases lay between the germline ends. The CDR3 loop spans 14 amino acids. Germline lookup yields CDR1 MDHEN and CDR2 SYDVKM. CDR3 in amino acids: CASFPQESYYGYTF. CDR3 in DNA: TGTGCCAGCTTTCCTCAGGAATCTTATTATGGCTACACCTTC.

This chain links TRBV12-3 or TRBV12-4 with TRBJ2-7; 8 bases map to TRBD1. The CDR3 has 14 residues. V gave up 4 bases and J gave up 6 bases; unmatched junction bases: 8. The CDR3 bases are TGTGCCAGCAGTTCAGGAGGGACAGGCCCCGAGCAGTACTTC. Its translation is CASSSGGTGPEQYF.

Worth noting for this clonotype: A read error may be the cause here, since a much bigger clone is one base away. CDR3 in amino acids: CAITGELFF. For the CDR3, the DNA is TGTGCCATCACCGGGGAGCTGTTTTTT. This chain joins TRBV10-3 and TRBJ2-2; no firm D call. CDR3 length equals 9 residues. Germline-derived CDR1 and CDR2 are ENHRY and SYGVKD. The V and J ends lost 7 bases and 6 bases respectively, with 0 bases between them.

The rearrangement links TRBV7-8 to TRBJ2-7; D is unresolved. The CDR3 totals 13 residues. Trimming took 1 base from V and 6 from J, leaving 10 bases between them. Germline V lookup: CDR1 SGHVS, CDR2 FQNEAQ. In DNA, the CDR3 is TGTGCCAGCAGCTTAGGGGGTCCTCGCGAGCAGTACTTC. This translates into CASSLGGPREQYF.

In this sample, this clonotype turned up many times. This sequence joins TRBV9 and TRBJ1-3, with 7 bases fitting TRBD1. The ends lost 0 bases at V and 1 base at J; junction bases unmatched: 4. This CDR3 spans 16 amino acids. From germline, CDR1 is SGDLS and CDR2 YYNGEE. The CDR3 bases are TGTGCCAGCAGCGTAGGTCAGGGGGGATCTGGAAACACCATATATTTT. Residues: CASSVGQGGSGNTIYF.

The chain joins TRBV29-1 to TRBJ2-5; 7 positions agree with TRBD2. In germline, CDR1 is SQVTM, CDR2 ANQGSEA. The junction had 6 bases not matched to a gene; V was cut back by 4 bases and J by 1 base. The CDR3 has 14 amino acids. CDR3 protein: CSVGFGLGQETQYF. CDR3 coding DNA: TGCAGCGTTGGGTTTGGACTAGGCCAAGAGACCCAGTACTTC.

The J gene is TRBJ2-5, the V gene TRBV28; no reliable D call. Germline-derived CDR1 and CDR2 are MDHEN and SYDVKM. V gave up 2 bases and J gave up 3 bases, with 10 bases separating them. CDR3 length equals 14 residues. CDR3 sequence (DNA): TGTGCCAGCAGTTTAGGTGGGGTCGAAGAGACCCAGTACTTC. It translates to CASSLGGVEETQYF.